This entry features one T cell receptor (beta chain) sequence. Its antigen has not been determined. It has no much larger one-base neighbor in the sample; base qualities were not kept. These data originate in a study of blood T cell repertoires in COVID-19 (dated by TCRdb to the early 2020s). About the full investigation: Collaborator samples came from the United States, Italy and Spain and covered acute and convalescent phases of COVID-19. The material from the prospective study consisted of cDNA or gDNA derived from T cells, B-cell-depleted T cells, or PBMCs. Deeply sampled blood TCRbeta repertoires from subjects exposed to, actively infected with, or recovered from COVID-19 were included in the dataset. A freely available public database, intended as a resource for researchers studying the immune response to SARS-CoV-2, is where the repertoires were released. Samples were obtained from the ongoing ImmuneRACE study (first 160 participants) and from about 1,300 subjects provided by 6 global collaborators. The sample metadata nearly always contained a de-identified subject ID, COVID-19 status, age in years and sex. HLA class I and class II types, where available, came from metadata supplied by the sample provider rather than from assay-based typing.

In the prospective study, participants were about 18 to 89 years old, resided in about two dozen geographic areas of the United States, and were enrolled through a virtual design. In the prospective study, participants were assigned to cohorts based on the clinical history participants reported in a screening survey and a study questionnaire. For ImmuneRACE Cohort 3, a participant was defined as recovered based on two consecutive negative NP/OP PCR tests, clearance by a healthcare professional, or resolution of symptoms. Each participant in the prospective study had whole blood, serum and a nasopharyngeal or oropharyngeal swab collected by mobile phlebotomists. Additional blood draws and questionnaires over an approximately two-month period could optionally be provided by prospective study participants. Blood samples from the prospective study were shipped frozen or at room temperature prior to DNA extraction.

Via the germline V gene, CDR1 is SGHAT and CDR2 FQNNGV. A distance of 12 bases separates the germline ends of V and J, which lose 0 bases and 2 bases respectively. The CDR3 runs 16 residues from the cysteine to the phenylalanine. Just CDR3 DNA is preserved here, 48 bases in frame from base 1. The investigation overall reported the following: The amount of clinical and demographic metadata varied by source and participant and was provided uncurated.

TCRbeta CDR3 regions were amplified from genomic DNA by means of the immunoSEQ Assay, a bias-controlled multiplex PCR. The original pipeline was this. The number of nucleated cells in each sample was estimated from the amplification of reference gene primers within the assay. To quantify the absolute abundance of each unique TCRbeta CDR3 rearrangement, sequence reads were collapsed and filtered. Productive Simpson clonality was computed per sample as the square root of Simpson's diversity index over productive rearrangements. This immuneACCESS table, as held by TCRdb, lists in-frame sequences with V and J called but not all clones. Of the missing ones, under half trace to an unresolved V gene in checked studies; the others have no known cause. That table is the source of V, J and clone size, and D and trimming were worked out from the DNA. The sample yields hundreds of thousands of clones; 85% were counted once. Around 2.5% of the sample is in the top ten clones.

Source material: PBMCs or T cells enriched from blood (not recorded which). This receptor was taken from a woman between 45 and 65 years old who had recovered from COVID-19. The rearranged chain carries TRBV11-2 and TRBJ2-3, and TRBD2 may be the D gene, going by 6 matching bases. The nucleotide sequence is TGTGCCAGCAGCTTAGACGGGGGACTTTCCACAGATACGCAGTATTTT. Translated, this gives CASSLDGGLSTDTQYF.